Each of the 20 T cell receptor beta chains below was sequenced from the same sample in a study of shared clonotypes between healthy human individuals. Assay used: immunoSEQ multiplex PCR; TCRdb lists only in-frame clones, some missing. The sample records about 180,000 clones, about 93% being singletons. Sequenced input: naive CD4+ T cells sorted from blood. Subset: CD45RA+ positively selected. The source is a woman in her thirties in good health.

This chain uses TRBV2 with TRBJ1-1; D uncertain. CDR3 size: 14 residues. V was trimmed by 5 bases and J by 4 bases, leaving 14 bases between them. The germline CDR1 and CDR2 sequences are SNHLY and FYNNEI. CDR3 amino acids: CASSFDTSGTEAFF. DNA of the CDR3: TGTGCCAGCAGTTTTGACACCTCGGGCACTGAAGCTTTCTTT.

The chain links TRBV4-1 to TRBJ2-5; D might be TRBD1 (6 bases). The J call may be incorrect, as the DNA end agrees better with TRBJ2-7. This CDR3 spans 13 amino acids. Per germline, CDR1 MGHRA and CDR2 YSYEKL. Here the CDR3 DNA reads TGCGCCAGCAGCCTACGACAGGACCACGAGCAGTACTTC. Its protein is CASSLRQDHEQYF.

The chain combines TRBV7-2 with TRBJ1-5; D not resolved. This CDR3 contains 15 residues. Germline lookup yields CDR1 SGHTA and CDR2 FQGNSA. V was pared by 0 bases and J by 7 bases, with 13 bases between. The CDR3, as DNA: TGTGCCAGCAGCTTAGCACACGGACGGAGGCAGCCCCAGCATTTT. Translated, it gives CASSLAHGRRQPQHF.

The V call is TRBV6-5, the J call TRBJ1-2; D perhaps matches TRBD1 (5 bases). V lost 5 bases, J lost 7 bases, and 17 bases lay in between. From germline, CDR1 is MNHEY and CDR2 SVGAGI. The CDR3 is made up of 14 amino acids. The chain's CDR3 is CASSNDGTSVGYTF. The CDR3, as DNA: TGTGCCAGCAGTAACGACGGGACGTCTGTTGGCTACACCTTC.

This clone was seen once. The chain combines TRBV30 with TRBJ2-2; D remains ambiguous. The CDR3 runs to 14 residues. The germline V gene has CDR1 GTSNPN and CDR2 SVGIG (reference sequence). V was clipped by 3 bases and J by 4 bases, with 12 bases between them. The CDR3 loop reads CAWSGLKVTGELFF. The DNA of the CDR3 is TGTGCCTGGAGCGGCCTCAAGGTCACCGGGGAGCTGTTTTTT.

The chain combines TRBV25-1 with TRBJ2-1; 8 bases align to TRBD1. The CDR3 consists of 16 residues. CDR1 MGHDK and CDR2 SYGVNS come from the germline V gene. The trim removed 5 bases at V and 9 bases at J, leaving 15 bases unmatched. The CDR3 spells CASSSATGAPHGEQFF. In DNA form, the CDR3 reads TGTGCCAGCAGTTCCGCGACAGGGGCCCCTCACGGTGAGCAGTTCTTC.

The V and J genes are TRBV27 and TRBJ2-5; TRBD1 matches at 9 bases. The DNA end lines up better with TRBJ2-7; the J call may be wrong. The CDR3 loop spans 12 amino acids. Germline-derived CDR1 and CDR2 are MNHEY and SMNVEV (reference sequence). The CDR3 DNA is TGTGCCAGCAGTTCGACAGGGGGCGAGCAGTACTTC. Translating it yields CASSSTGGEQYF.

CDR3 in DNA: TGCGCCAGCAGTTCAGGCGAGACAGGGGGTCACGGCGAGCAGTACTTC. Protein product: CASSSGETGGHGEQYF. V usage is TRBV5-1 and J usage is TRBJ2-7; 9 bases agree with TRBD1. CDR1 SGHRS and CDR2 YFSETQ come from the germline V gene. The CDR3 is made up of 16 amino acids. J was trimmed by 6 bases and V by 5 bases; bases with no gene match: 15. The whole variable domain, filled in from reference TRBV5-1 and TRBJ2-7, reads KAGVTQTPRYLIKTRGQQVTLSCSPISGHRSVSWYQQTPGQGLQFLFEYFSETQRNKGNFPGRFSGRQFSNSRSEMNVSTLELGDSALYLCASSSGETGGHGEQYFGPGTRLTVT.

The CDR3 nucleotides read TGCGCCAGCAGCTTGGACCACTCACCGTCTGAGCAGTTCTTC. This translates into CASSLDHSPSEQFF. This chain connects TRBV5-1 to TRBJ2-1; D remains ambiguous. CDR1 is SGHRS, CDR2 YFSETQ, per germline. V was shortened by 0 bases and J by 9 bases, with 13 bases between the two germline ends. The CDR3 is 14 residues long.

The chain joins TRBV7-9 to TRBJ1-6; no reliable D call. Germline V gives CDR1 SEHNR, CDR2 FQNEAQ (reference sequence). CDR3 length: 14 residues. V was clipped by 2 bases and J by 10 bases, with 12 bases between them. The CDR3 loop is CASSLWGVESPLHF. The CDR3 DNA reads TGTGCCAGCAGCTTATGGGGTGTGGAATCACCCCTCCACTTT.

The J gene is TRBJ1-1, the V gene TRBV9, with a possible D match to TRBD1 (5 bases). V lost 5 bases and J lost 0, with 5 bases in between. CDR3 length: 12 amino acids. Germline lookup yields CDR1 SGDLS and CDR2 YYNGEE. The CDR3 protein is CASRGLNTEAFF. Written as DNA, the CDR3 is TGTGCCAGCAGGGGGCTGAACACTGAAGCTTTCTTT.

The chain combines TRBV10-3 with TRBJ2-7; the D is unclear. Germline assignment: CDR1 ENHRY and CDR2 SYGVKD. V was cut by 0 bases and J by 2 bases, with 17 bases left in between. The CDR3 extends over 17 amino acids. The CDR3: CAISESTNPVGPYEQYF. The CDR3 DNA sequence: TGTGCCATCAGTGAGTCCACAAACCCAGTGGGCCCCTACGAGCAGTACTTC.

This rearrangement joins TRBV11-2 to TRBJ1-2; TRBD1 is a possible D gene (6 bases). V lost 2 bases and J 7 bases, leaving 11 bases between the germline ends. The CDR3 contains 13 residues. Germline V gives CDR1 SGHAT, CDR2 FQNNGV. CDR3 sequence: CASSLFEGVGYTF. CDR3 DNA sequence: TGTGCCAGCAGCTTATTCGAGGGGGTTGGCTACACCTTC.

This clone was observed a single time. The rearrangement links TRBV5-5 to TRBJ1-1, with TRBD1 as a possible D gene (6 bases). Trimming cost V 3 bases and J 0 bases, with 9 bases left between them. CDR1 and CDR2 (germline): SGHKS, YYEKEE (reference sequence). There are 14 residues in the CDR3. The CDR3 here is CASSWGGMNTEAFF. The CDR3 nucleotides are TGTGCCAGCAGCTGGGGGGGCATGAACACTGAAGCTTTCTTT. Full variable domain (missing parts from reference TRBV5-5 and TRBJ1-1): DAGVTQSPTHLIKTRGQQVTLRCSPISGHKSVSWYQQVLGQGPQFIFQYYEKEERGRGNFPDRFSARQFPNYSSELNVNALLLGDSALYLCASSWGGMNTEAFFGQGTRLTVV.

CDR3 bases: TGTGCCAGCAGCCAAGGGCCGGGGTCACCCTACGAGCAGTACTTC. Protein sequence: CASSQGPGSPYEQYF. The V and J genes are TRBV4-2 and TRBJ2-7, with TRBD2 as a possible D gene (5 bases). In germline, CDR1 is LGHNA, CDR2 YNFKEQ. V dropped 1 base and J dropped 2 bases, with 12 bases sitting between them. CDR3 length equals 15 residues.

The chain links TRBV7-3 to TRBJ2-3; 9 bases align to TRBD2. Germline V gene data show CDR1 as SGHTA and CDR2 as FQGTGA. The J segment lost 6 bases and the V segment lost 0 bases, leaving 4 bases of the junction unmatched. The CDR3 has 15 residues. CDR3 in amino acids: CASSLTAGGPDTQYF. The CDR3 bases are TGTGCCAGCAGCTTAACTGCGGGAGGGCCGGATACGCAGTATTTT.

The chain links TRBV4-1 to TRBJ1-4; possible D gene TRBD1, 6 bases. The ends were cut back, 4 bases at V and 8 bases at J, with 23 bases in the middle. Germline lookup yields CDR1 MGHRA and CDR2 YSYEKL. The CDR3 is made up of 17 amino acids. CDR3 DNA sequence: TGCGCCAGCAGCCTCGGACAGAACCGGGACCGATGGGAAAAACTGTTTTTT. Its protein is CASSLGQNRDRWEKLFF.

The V call is TRBV30, the J call TRBJ2-4; 8 nucleotides agree with TRBD2. The CDR3 extends over 17 amino acids. V was pared by 3 bases and J by 2 bases, with 12 bases of the junction left unmatched. CDR1 is GTSNPN, CDR2 SVGIG, per germline (reference sequence). As DNA, the CDR3 is TGTGCCTGGAGCGCCGCGAGGACTAGCATTTCCAAAAACATTCAGTACTTC. Its translation: CAWSAARTSISKNIQYF.

The chain couples TRBV28 to TRBJ1-1; the D is unclear. V was pared by 8 bases and J by 1 base, with 8 bases between. Germline V gene lookup returns CDR1 MDHEN and CDR2 SYDVKM. This CDR3 contains 12 residues. The CDR3 is CASANRNTEAFF. CDR3 nucleotides: TGTGCCAGCGCCAATAGGAACACTGAAGCTTTCTTT.

This chain uses TRBV11-1 with TRBJ1-1, with D uncertain. CDR1 SGHAT and CDR2 FQDESV come from the germline V gene (reference sequence). CDR3 length equals 14 residues. The V end was cut by 7 bases, the J end by 1 base, with 13 bases between. The DNA for the CDR3 is TGTGCCAGCAAGAGTCCCAAGGAGAACACTGAAGCTTTCTTT. It encodes CASKSPKENTEAFF.